The 17 T cell receptor beta chains given below trace back to one sample, sequenced in a study of cytomegalovirus exposure and HLA in healthy donors. 13 Jbeta primers and 60 Vbeta primers were used for the PCR. Only in-frame clones appear in the TCRdb table, and some are missing; sequencing was by immunoSEQ multiplex PCR. The table includes around 67,000 clones, 80% to 90% detected once. The material sequenced was PBMCs. The receptor set was obtained from a woman in her thirties in good health and CMV-seropositive.

The J gene is TRBJ1-6, the V gene TRBV28, with a weak D call TRBD1 (6 bases). This CDR3 has 15 amino acids. Per germline, CDR1 MDHEN and CDR2 SYDVKM. V lost 3 bases and J 10 bases, leaving 16 bases between the germline ends. The CDR3 loop reads CASSFVDRFLSPLHF. CDR3 sequence (DNA): TGTGCCAGCAGTTTTGTGGACAGATTTTTATCACCCCTCCACTTT.

V usage is TRBV30 and J usage is TRBJ2-7; unclear D gene. Germline CDR1 GTSNPN, CDR2 SVGIG (reference sequence). Trimming cost V 0 bases and J 4 bases, with 7 bases left between them. There are 12 residues in the CDR3. For the CDR3, the DNA is TGTGCCTGGAGTGTAACAGAATACGAGCAGTACTTC. Amino acids: CAWSVTEYEQYF.

The rearrangement joins TRBV13 to TRBJ1-3; D possibly corresponds to TRBD1 (6 bases). Trimming removed 5 bases from V and 2 bases from J, with 10 bases in between. The CDR3 totals 14 residues. The germline CDR1 and CDR2 sequences are PRHDT and FYEKMQ (reference sequence). CDR3 in amino acids: CASSLTGPGNTIYF. The CDR3 DNA reads TGTGCCAGCAGCCTCACAGGGCCTGGAAACACCATATATTTT.

The CDR3 here is CASSLGAQPQHF. The CDR3 DNA sequence: TGTGCCAGCAGCTTAGGAGCTCAGCCCCAGCATTTT. The rearrangement uses TRBV7-9 and TRBJ1-5; D gene uncertain. The CDR3 extends over 12 amino acids. Germline CDR1 SEHNR, CDR2 FQNEAQ (reference sequence). The V gene lost 1 base and the J gene lost 6 bases, with 4 bases spanning the gap.

The chain uses TRBV12-5 and TRBJ2-7; 7 bases match TRBD1. After removal of 5 bases from V and 3 bases from J, the junction contained 10 bases not matched to a gene. Per the germline V gene, CDR1 is LGHNT and CDR2 is FRNRAP. The CDR3 is made up of 15 amino acids. The DNA for the CDR3 is TGTGCTAGTGGTATAACCGGGACAGCACACTACGAGCAGTACTTC. Translated, it gives CASGITGTAHYEQYF.

The rearrangement joins TRBV14 to TRBJ2-4; D possibly corresponds to TRBD2 (5 bases). This CDR3 comprises 15 residues. The germline V gene has CDR1 SGHDN and CDR2 FVKESK. V lost 6 bases, J lost 6 bases, and 18 bases lay in between. CDR3 nucleotides: TGTGCCAGCAGTCGGAACCGCGGGCAAAGAAACATTCAGTACTTC. Its translation is CASSRNRGQRNIQYF.

The genes are TRBV11-2 and TRBJ2-5; tentative D call: TRBD2 (5 bases). The V and J ends lost 5 bases and 3 bases respectively, with 10 bases between them. CDR3 length: 13 residues. Germline CDR1 reads SGHAT; CDR2 reads FQNNGV. CDR3 residues: CASSRTGEETQYF. The CDR3 DNA reads as TGTGCCAGCAGCAGGACTGGGGAAGAGACCCAGTACTTC.

This rearrangement joins TRBV10-2 to TRBJ2-5; D is undetermined. With 3 bases removed from V and 7 bases from J, the gap between germline ends came to 12 bases. Germline CDR1 reads WSHSY; CDR2 reads SAAADI. This CDR3 has 13 residues. CDR3 sequence (DNA): TGCGCCAGCAGTGAAAATGATATGGCGACCCAGTACTTC. It codes for CASSENDMATQYF.

CDR3 in DNA: TGTGCCAGTAGGGAGGGTAGCAGTAGAAACAATGAGCAGTTCTTC. It encodes CASREGSSRNNEQFF. The chain has TRBV19 and TRBJ2-1, with a tentative D call TRBD2 (6 bases). Germline loops: CDR1 LNHDA, CDR2 SQIVND (reference sequence). Trimming took off 6 bases at V and 5 bases at J, with 17 bases between the two ends. The CDR3 covers 15 residues. Full variable domain (missing parts from reference TRBV19 and TRBJ2-1): DGGITQSPKYLFRKEGQNVTLSCEQNLNHDAMYWYRQDPGQGLRLIYYSQIVNDFQKGDIAEGYSVSREKKESFPLTVTSAQKNPTAFYLCASREGSSRNNEQFFGPGTRLTVL.

This chain links TRBV6-1 with TRBJ2-7; D is unclear. Trimming took 6 bases from V and 0 from J, leaving 15 bases between them. The CDR3 has 15 amino acids. Germline V CDR1 and CDR2: MNHNS, SASEGT. The CDR3 here is CASRLTSGSSYEQYF. CDR3 in DNA: TGTGCCAGCAGGCTTACTTCCGGTTCCTCCTACGAGCAGTACTTC.

The chain uses TRBV7-3 and TRBJ1-5; tentative D call: TRBD1 (6 bases). CDR3 size: 16 residues. V lost 6 bases and J lost 7, with 22 bases in between. The germline gives CDR1 SGHTA, CDR2 FQGTGA. CDR3: CASSIRAARGNQPQHF. The CDR3 DNA reads TGTGCCAGCAGTATAAGGGCCGCCAGGGGTAACCAGCCCCAGCATTTT.

This clone has just one count. The chain employs TRBV9 and TRBJ1-1; D uncertain. The germline gives CDR1 SGDLS, CDR2 YYNGEE. This CDR3 is built from 13 residues. Trimming pared 0 bases from V and 3 bases from J, leaving 6 bases between. The DNA for the CDR3 is TGTGCCAGCAGCGTAGGGAGGTACACTGAAGCTTTCTTT. Translating it yields CASSVGRYTEAFF.

Concerning this clone itself: The sample carries other DNA sequences with the same CDR3. V and J are TRBV25-1 and TRBJ2-5; D uncertain. Per the germline V gene, CDR1 is MGHDK and CDR2 is SYGVNS. Trimming pared 3 bases from V and 0 bases from J, leaving 11 bases between. The length of the CDR3 is 15 residues. Here the CDR3 reads CASSDSMLHQETQYF. The CDR3, as DNA: TGTGCCAGCAGTGACTCAATGCTACACCAAGAGACCCAGTACTTC.

V gene TRBV6-1 combines with J gene TRBJ1-1; TRBD1 is a possible D gene (6 bases). Germline V gene data show CDR1 as MNHNS and CDR2 as SASEGT. The CDR3 has 14 amino acids. Trimming pared 1 base from V and 4 bases from J, leaving 10 bases between. This CDR3 reads CASSEEGVSTEAFF. CDR3 DNA sequence: TGTGCCAGCAGTGAAGAGGGGGTTAGCACTGAAGCTTTCTTT.

The V and J genes are TRBV12-5 and TRBJ1-2; 7 positions agree with TRBD1. This CDR3 has 16 amino acids. J lost 3 bases, V lost 0 bases, and 7 bases had no gene match. Germline V lookup: CDR1 LGHNT, CDR2 FRNRAP. CDR3 sequence: CASGLVQRQGDYGYTF. Written as DNA, the CDR3 is TGTGCTAGTGGTTTGGTACAGAGGCAGGGGGACTATGGCTACACCTTC.

This chain links TRBV18 with TRBJ2-1; a possible D gene is TRBD1 (5 bases). CDR1 is KGHSH and CDR2 is LQKENI in the germline V gene. Trimming cost V 5 bases and J 10 bases, with 15 bases left between them. CDR3 length equals 13 residues. The CDR3 loop reads CASSGTSRGEQFF. CDR3 bases: TGTGCCAGCTCAGGAACCTCTAGGGGAGAGCAGTTCTTC.

This clone was counted a single time. This sequence joins TRBV6-4 and TRBJ2-3; weak D call: TRBD1 (6 bases). V was clipped by 6 bases and J by 0 bases, with 7 bases between them. CDR1 is MRHNA and CDR2 is SNTAGT in the germline V gene. This CDR3 has 13 amino acids. The DNA for the CDR3 is TGTGCCAGCAGCCAGGGGAGCACAGATACGCAGTATTTT. Translated, it gives CASSQGSTDTQYF.